Below are 20 T cell receptor beta chains sequenced from a single sample in a study of response to subunit inactivated influenza vaccine. TCRdb redid the calling of the RT-PCR reads with MiXCR, one entry per CDR3 protein. The data show around 710,000 distinct CDR3 sequences, 11% to 15% seen once. Here the sequenced sample was PBMCs from blood, taken around two weeks before vaccination. All receptors derive from a middle-aged man who received an inactivated influenza vaccine.

Remarks on this clonotype: Its ends do not fully match the called genes, so a read error is possible. As DNA, the CDR3 is TGTGCCAGCAGTTTGGACTTTTCCTACAAGCAGTACTTC. It is translated as CASSLDFSYKQYF. This rearrangement joins TRBV28 to TRBJ2-7; D might be TRBD2 (5 bases). Germline CDR1 is MDHEN and CDR2 is SYDVKM. CDR3 size: 13 residues.

The V and J genes are TRBV20-1 and TRBJ2-7; D possibly corresponds to TRBD1 (6 bases). Germline assignment: CDR1 DFQATT and CDR2 SNEGSKA (reference sequence). V was shortened by 1 base and J by 6 bases, with 10 bases between the two germline ends. There are 12 residues in the CDR3. Here the CDR3 DNA reads TGCAGTGCTAGAGGTACAGGGTTCGAGCAGTACTTC. It yields the protein CSARGTGFEQYF.

This clonotype turned up a few times. The genes are TRBV28 and TRBJ2-7; D is unclear. The CDR3 covers 15 residues. Looked up from germline, CDR1 is MDHEN and CDR2 is SYDVKM. V was trimmed by 2 bases and J by 3 bases, leaving 14 bases between them. The CDR3 DNA sequence: TGTGCCAGCAGTTTAAGAGTATCGGTATTCTACGAGCAGTACTTC. Its protein is CASSLRVSVFYEQYF. Drawing the rest from reference TRBV28 and TRBJ2-7, the complete variable domain is DVKVTQSSRYLVKRTGEKVFLECVQDMDHENMFWYRQDPGLGLRLIYFSYDVKMKEKGDIPEGYSVSREKKERFSLILESASTNQTSMYLCASSLRVSVFYEQYFGPGTRLTVT.

In this sample, this clonotype turned up a few times. V is TRBV7-2 and J is TRBJ1-2, with 12 bases identical to TRBD1. Germline CDR1 SGHTA, CDR2 FQGNSA. There are 17 residues in the CDR3. J lost 2 bases, V lost 3 bases, and 7 bases had no gene match. The chain's CDR3 is CASSLVGQGAPNYGYTF. The CDR3 nucleotides read TGTGCCAGCAGCTTGGTGGGACAGGGGGCACCAAACTATGGCTACACCTTC.

This clonotype turned up a few times. The chain has TRBV7-2 and TRBJ2-1; unclear D gene. Germline values: CDR1 SGHTA, CDR2 FQGNSA. Trimming left V 0 bases short and J 12 bases short, with 12 bases between. The CDR3 has 13 residues. The CDR3 DNA reads as TGTGCCAGCAGCTTAGCGCCGGGCGTTCCGCAGTTCTTC. It codes for CASSLAPGVPQFF.

This clonotype has ten or more counts. V and J are TRBV4-1 and TRBJ2-7, with D possibly TRBD1 on 5 matching bases. Trimming removed 4 bases from V and 4 bases from J, with 11 bases in between. In germline, CDR1 is MGHRA, CDR2 YSYEKL. The CDR3 spans 13 residues. The CDR3 protein is CASSRGSGYEQYF. The DNA of the CDR3 is TGCGCCAGCAGCCGGGGTTCAGGGTACGAGCAGTACTTC.

The CDR3 sequence: CASSEFGGASTDTQYF. Written as DNA, the CDR3 is TGTGCCAGCAGTGAGTTCGGGGGAGCGAGCACAGATACGCAGTATTTT. The chain recombines TRBV6-4 with TRBJ2-3, with D possibly matching TRBD2 (6 bases). CDR1 and CDR2 from the germline V gene are MRHNA and SNTAGT. This CDR3 has 16 residues. Trimming removed 3 bases from V and 0 bases from J, with 13 bases in between.

This clonotype was seen a handful of times. The chain links TRBV25-1 to TRBJ2-7; 11 nucleotides match TRBD2. The junction had 7 bases not matched to a gene; V was cut back by 6 bases and J by 9 bases. Germline values: CDR1 MGHDK, CDR2 SYGVNS. This CDR3 is built from 13 residues. CDR3: CASRALAGEGQYF. CDR3 in DNA: TGTGCCAGCAGGGCACTAGCGGGAGAAGGGCAGTACTTC.

This clonotype was detected a few times. This sequence joins TRBV6-2 or TRBV6-3 and TRBJ1-2; tentative D call: TRBD1 (6 bases). This CDR3 contains 14 residues. Trimming cost V 7 bases and J 0 bases, with 12 bases left between them. The germline gives CDR1 MNHEY, CDR2 SVGEGT. In DNA, the CDR3 is TGTGCCAGCAAGTGGACAGCGACTAACTATGGCTACACCTTC. Its protein is CASKWTATNYGYTF.

The chain has TRBV5-1 and TRBJ2-1; D gene unclear. CDR1 SGHRS and CDR2 YFSETQ come from the germline V gene. V shed 0 bases and J shed 1 base, with 8 bases lying between them. This CDR3 spans 15 amino acids. As DNA, the CDR3 is TGCGCCAGCAGCTTGGCTACAGCATCCTACAATGAGCAGTTCTTC. Translated, it gives CASSLATASYNEQFF.

This clonotype occurred a few times. The V call is TRBV13, the J call TRBJ2-7; a weak D match, TRBD1 (6 bases). Germline-derived CDR1 and CDR2 are PRHDT and FYEKMQ (reference sequence). Trimming took off 5 bases at V and 5 bases at J, with 13 bases between the two ends. The CDR3 extends over 13 amino acids. CDR3 bases: TGTGCCAGCAGCGGAGGACAGAACGACGAGCAGTACTTC. Amino acid sequence: CASSGGQNDEQYF.

At least ten counts were recorded for this clonotype. This chain uses TRBV6-5 with TRBJ1-1; D not resolved. The CDR3 is made up of 16 amino acids. V lost 2 bases, J lost 1 base, and 14 bases lay in between. Per germline, CDR1 MNHEY and CDR2 SVGAGI. The CDR3 here is CASSYRAVRGNTEAFF. The CDR3 DNA reads as TGTGCCAGCAGTTACCGAGCAGTGCGAGGGAACACTGAAGCTTTCTTT.

This clonotype was recorded at least ten times. The genes are TRBV28 and TRBJ1-1; 11 bases line up with TRBD1. V gave up 5 bases and J gave up 11 bases; unmatched junction bases: 10. The germline CDR1 and CDR2 sequences are MDHEN and SYDVKM. The CDR3 has 14 residues. The CDR3, as DNA: TGTGCCAGCAGTGCCTGGACAGGGGGCGATCGGGCTTTCTTT. Amino acid sequence: CASSAWTGGDRAFF.

Many counts were recorded for this clonotype. This sequence joins TRBV12-3 or TRBV12-4 and TRBJ1-2, with 10 bases fitting TRBD1. With V trimmed by 5 bases and J by 4 bases, 13 bases remained unmatched. The CDR3 spans 17 residues. The CDR3 protein is CASSPHDRGRSFYGYTF. CDR3 nucleotide sequence: TGTGCCAGCAGTCCTCACGACAGGGGGCGCTCGTTCTATGGCTACACCTTC.

This clonotype has just a few counts. The chain carries TRBV18 and TRBJ1-2; a possible D gene is TRBD1 (5 bases). V was trimmed by 6 bases and J by 4 bases, leaving 15 bases between them. The germline V gene encodes CDR1 KGHSH and CDR2 LQKENI. This CDR3 region has 14 residues. CDR3 residues: CASSPSSTGYGYTF. CDR3 coding DNA: TGTGCCAGCTCTCCAAGCTCCACAGGCTATGGCTACACCTTC. Filled out from reference TRBV18 and TRBJ1-2, the complete variable domain reads NAGVMQNPRHLVRRRGQEARLRCSPMKGHSHVYWYRQLPEEGLKFMVYLQKENIIDESGMPKERFSAEFPKEGPSILRIQQVVRGDSAAYFCASSPSSTGYGYTFGSGTRLTVV.

V is TRBV5-3 and J is TRBJ2-3; perhaps D is TRBD1 or TRBD2 (5 bases each). TRBV5-3 is an open reading frame, and its role is uncertain. Trimming left V 9 bases short and J 4 bases short, with 21 bases between. The CDR3 extends over 15 amino acids. The CDR3 coding sequence is TGTGCCATGGGCCCGGGGCCAGTCCGCTCAGATACGCAGTATTTT. As protein: CAMGPGPVRSDTQYF.

This clonotype was seen a few times. The V gene is TRBV9, the J gene TRBJ2-7, with a possible D match to TRBD2 (5 bases). Trimming took off 3 bases at V and 1 base at J, with 14 bases between the two ends. This CDR3 contains 15 residues. The germline V gene encodes CDR1 SGDLS and CDR2 YYNGEE. The CDR3 protein is CASSGAGGVSYEQYF. As DNA, the CDR3 is TGTGCCAGCAGCGGAGCTGGAGGAGTATCCTACGAGCAGTACTTC.

This clonotype was seen more than once but under ten times. This chain links TRBV11-2 with TRBJ2-1; 7 bases agree with TRBD2. CDR3 length equals 12 residues. CDR1 and CDR2 (germline): SGHAT, FQNNGV. Unmatched junction bases numbered 1, after V lost 6 bases and J lost 5 bases. CDR3 in amino acids: CASSGLDNEQFF. As DNA, the CDR3 is TGTGCCAGCAGTGGACTAGACAATGAGCAGTTCTTC.

The rearrangement joins TRBV4-2 to TRBJ2-3; TRBD2 matches 12 bases. Looked up from germline, CDR1 is LGHNA and CDR2 is YNFKEQ. CDR3 length: 17 residues. With 1 base clipped from V and 4 bases from J, the junction kept 6 bases outside the gene matches. In nucleotides, the CDR3 is TGTGCCAGCAGCCAAGGAGTTCTAGCGGGAGGGGCAGATACGCAGTATTTT. Protein product: CASSQGVLAGGADTQYF.

This clonotype was recorded a few times. The gene calls are TRBV11-2 and TRBJ2-3; D perhaps matches TRBD2 (6 bases). CDR1 and CDR2 (germline): SGHAT, FQNNGV. V was clipped by 1 base and J by 1 base, with 12 bases between them. This CDR3 comprises 16 residues. The CDR3 coding sequence is TGTGCCAGCAGCTTAGGTTCGGGAGCGGGCACAGATACGCAGTATTTT. It codes for CASSLGSGAGTDTQYF.